The entry below gives a single TCR beta chain sequence along with its context. Assay used: immunoSEQ multiplex PCR; TCRdb lists only in-frame clones, some missing. The profile shows roughly 260,000 clones, 82% of them singletons. This sample is drawn from a study of blood T cell repertoires in COVID-19. The receptor was derived from a woman younger than 35 with acute or convalescent COVID-19. The sequencing input was peripheral blood.

CDR3 bases: TGTGCCAGCAGTAGACAGGGGTGGTACGAGCAGTACTTC. It translates to CASSRQGWYEQYF. The gene calls are TRBV27 and TRBJ2-7, with 8 nucleotides matching TRBD1. Trimming removed 5 bases from V and 4 bases from J; junction bases left unmatched: 4. CDR3 length: 13 residues. Germline-derived CDR1 and CDR2 are MNHEY and SMNVEV (reference sequence).